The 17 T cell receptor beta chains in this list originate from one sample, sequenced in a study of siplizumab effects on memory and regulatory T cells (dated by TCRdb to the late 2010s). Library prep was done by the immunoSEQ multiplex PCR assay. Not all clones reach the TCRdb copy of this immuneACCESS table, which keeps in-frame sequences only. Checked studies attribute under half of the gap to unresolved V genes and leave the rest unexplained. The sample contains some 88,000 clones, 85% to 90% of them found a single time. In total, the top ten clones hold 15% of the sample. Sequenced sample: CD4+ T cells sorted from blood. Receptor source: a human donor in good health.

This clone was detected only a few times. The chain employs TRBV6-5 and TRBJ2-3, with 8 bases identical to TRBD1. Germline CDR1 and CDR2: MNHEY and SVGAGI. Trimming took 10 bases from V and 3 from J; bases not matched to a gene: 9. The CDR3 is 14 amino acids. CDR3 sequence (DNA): TGTGCCACCGGGCGGACAGGGAAAACAGATACGCAGTATTTT. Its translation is CATGRTGKTDTQYF.

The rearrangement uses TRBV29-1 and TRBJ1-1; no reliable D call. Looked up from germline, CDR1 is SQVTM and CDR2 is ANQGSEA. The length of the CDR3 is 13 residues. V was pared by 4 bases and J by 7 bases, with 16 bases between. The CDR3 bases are TGCAGCGTTGCGGGCGTTTTTCTCAGTGAAGCTTTCTTT. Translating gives CSVAGVFLSEAFF. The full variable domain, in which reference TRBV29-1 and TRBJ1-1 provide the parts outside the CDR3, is SAVISQKPSRDICQRGTSLTIQCQVDSQVTMMFWYRQQPGQSLTLIATANQGSEATYESGFVIDKFPISRPNLTFSTLTVSNMSPEDSSIYLCSVAGVFLSEAFFGQGTRLTVV.

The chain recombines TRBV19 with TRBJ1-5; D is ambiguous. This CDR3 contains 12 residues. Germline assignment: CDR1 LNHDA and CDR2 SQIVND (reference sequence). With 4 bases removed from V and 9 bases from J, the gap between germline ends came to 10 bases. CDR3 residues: CASSNSDGPQHF. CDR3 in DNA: TGTGCCAGTAGTAATTCGGATGGGCCCCAGCATTTT.

The CDR3 here is CASSQQGSNQPQHF. The CDR3 DNA follows: TGCGCCAGCAGCCAACAGGGAAGCAATCAGCCCCAGCATTTT. This chain uses TRBV4-1 with TRBJ1-5; possible D gene TRBD1, 5 bases. Between the trimmed V and J ends, which lost 2 bases and 1 base, there was a span of 6 bases. The CDR3 is 14 amino acids. Germline V gene sequence: CDR1 MGHRA, CDR2 YSYEKL.

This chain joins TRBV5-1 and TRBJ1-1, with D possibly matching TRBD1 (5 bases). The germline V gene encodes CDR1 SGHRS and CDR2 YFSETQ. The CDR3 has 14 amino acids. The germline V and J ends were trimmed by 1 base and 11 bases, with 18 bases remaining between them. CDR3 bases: TGCGCCAGCAGCTTGCTTGGGAGGGAGGGGAACGCTTTCTTT. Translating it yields CASSLLGREGNAFF.

CDR3 in DNA: TGTGCCAGCAGTGAGGGTGTTTTTAACACCGGGGAGCTGTTTTTT. It codes for CASSEGVFNTGELFF. The chain uses TRBV6-1 and TRBJ2-2; no clear D. Trimming removed 3 bases at V and 2 bases at J, with 10 bases between. Germline V gives CDR1 MNHNS, CDR2 SASEGT. The CDR3 is 15 amino acids.

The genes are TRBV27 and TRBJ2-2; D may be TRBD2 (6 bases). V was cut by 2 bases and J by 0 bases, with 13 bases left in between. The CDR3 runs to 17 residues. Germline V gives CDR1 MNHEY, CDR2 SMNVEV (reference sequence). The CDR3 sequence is CASSLGWAGTNTGELFF. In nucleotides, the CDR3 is TGTGCCAGCAGTTTAGGGTGGGCGGGAACGAACACCGGGGAGCTGTTTTTT.

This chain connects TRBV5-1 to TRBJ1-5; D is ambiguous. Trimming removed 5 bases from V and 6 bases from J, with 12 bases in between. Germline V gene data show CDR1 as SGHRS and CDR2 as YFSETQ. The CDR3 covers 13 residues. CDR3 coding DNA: TGCGCCAGCAGTCCCGAGGCTGGTCAGCCCCAGCATTTT. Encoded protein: CASSPEAGQPQHF. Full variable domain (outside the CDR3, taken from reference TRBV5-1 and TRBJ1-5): KAGVTQTPRYLIKTRGQQVTLSCSPISGHRSVSWYQQTPGQGLQFLFEYFSETQRNKGNFPGRFSGRQFSNSRSEMNVSTLELGDSALYLCASSPEAGQPQHFGDGTRLSIL.

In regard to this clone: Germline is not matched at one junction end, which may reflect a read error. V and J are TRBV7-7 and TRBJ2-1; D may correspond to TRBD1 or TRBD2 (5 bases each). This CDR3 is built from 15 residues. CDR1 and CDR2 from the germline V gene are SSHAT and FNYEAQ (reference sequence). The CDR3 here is CASSLGKGRNNEQFF. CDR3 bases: TGTGCTAGCAGCTTGGGTAAGGGACGAAACAATGAGCAGTTCTTC.

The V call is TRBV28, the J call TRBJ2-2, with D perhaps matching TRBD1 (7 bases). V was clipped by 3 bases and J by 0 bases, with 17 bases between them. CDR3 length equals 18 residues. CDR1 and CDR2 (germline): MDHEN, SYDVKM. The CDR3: CASSFRRGLHANTGELFF. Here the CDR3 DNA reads TGTGCCAGCAGTTTCCGGAGGGGGCTACACGCGAACACCGGGGAGCTGTTTTTT.

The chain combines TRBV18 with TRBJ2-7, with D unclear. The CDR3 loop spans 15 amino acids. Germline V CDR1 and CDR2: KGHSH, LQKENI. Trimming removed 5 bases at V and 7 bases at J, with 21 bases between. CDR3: CASSSSPSPSIEQYF. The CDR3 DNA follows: TGTGCCAGCTCATCCAGCCCTTCCCCCTCGATTGAGCAGTACTTC. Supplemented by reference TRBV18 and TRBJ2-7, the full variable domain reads NAGVMQNPRHLVRRRGQEARLRCSPMKGHSHVYWYRQLPEEGLKFMVYLQKENIIDESGMPKERFSAEFPKEGPSILRIQQVVRGDSAAYFCASSSSPSPSIEQYFGPGTRLTVT.

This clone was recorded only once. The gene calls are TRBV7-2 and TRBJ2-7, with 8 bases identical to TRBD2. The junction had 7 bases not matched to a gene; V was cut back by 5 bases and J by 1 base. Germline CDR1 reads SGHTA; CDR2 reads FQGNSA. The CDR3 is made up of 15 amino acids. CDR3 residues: CASSPLSGSSYEQYF. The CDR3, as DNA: TGTGCCAGCAGCCCACTCAGCGGGAGTTCCTACGAGCAGTACTTC.

Here the CDR3 reads CASMRRAVETQYF. DNA of the CDR3: TGTGCCAGCATGCGGAGGGCGGTTGAGACCCAGTACTTC. The J gene is TRBJ2-5, the V gene TRBV2; D perhaps matches TRBD2 (6 bases). The CDR3 contains 13 residues. V was clipped by 7 bases and J by 5 bases, with 14 bases between them. The germline V gene encodes CDR1 SNHLY and CDR2 FYNNEI.

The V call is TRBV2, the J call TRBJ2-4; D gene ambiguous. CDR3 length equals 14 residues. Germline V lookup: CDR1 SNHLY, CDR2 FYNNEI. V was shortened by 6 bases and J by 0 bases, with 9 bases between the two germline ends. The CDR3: CASSWVRAKNIQYF. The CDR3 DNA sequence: TGTGCCAGCAGCTGGGTTAGAGCCAAAAACATTCAGTACTTC.

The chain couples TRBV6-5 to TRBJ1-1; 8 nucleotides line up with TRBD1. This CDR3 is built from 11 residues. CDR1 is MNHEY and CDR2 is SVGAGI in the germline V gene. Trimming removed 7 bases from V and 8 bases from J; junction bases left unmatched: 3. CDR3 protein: CASNRGYEAFF. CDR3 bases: TGTGCCAGCAACAGGGGGTACGAAGCTTTCTTT.

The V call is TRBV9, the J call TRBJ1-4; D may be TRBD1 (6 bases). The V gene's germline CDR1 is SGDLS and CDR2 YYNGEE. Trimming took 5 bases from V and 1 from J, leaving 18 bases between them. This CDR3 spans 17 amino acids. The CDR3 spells CASSTNPGAGTNEKLFF. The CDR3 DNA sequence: TGTGCCAGCAGTACGAACCCAGGGGCGGGAACTAATGAAAAACTGTTTTTT.

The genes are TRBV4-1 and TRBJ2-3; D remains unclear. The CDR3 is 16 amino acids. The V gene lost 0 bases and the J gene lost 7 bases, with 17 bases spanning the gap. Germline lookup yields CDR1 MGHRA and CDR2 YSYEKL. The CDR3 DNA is TGCGCCAGCAGCCAAGATGAGACTCCCCTGTATTATACGCAGTATTTT. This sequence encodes CASSQDETPLYYTQYF.